The 24 T cell receptor beta chains below come from one sample, sequenced in a study of identifying expanded T cells in peripheral blood. Profiling relied on immunoSEQ multiplex PCR, and the TCRdb table lists in-frame clones only, not all of them. Here the sample spans more than 45,000 clones, roughly 89% being singletons. The sample comprised blood. The receptor source for this set is a person aged 18 to 75 in good health.

V and J are TRBV21-1 and TRBJ2-1. TRBV21-1 is reported as a pseudogene. The CDR3 loop spans 16 amino acids. The CDR3 sequence: CASTPKVAGPYNEQFF. In DNA form, the CDR3 reads TGTGCCAGCACCCCTAAGGTAGCCGGGCCTTACAATGAGCAGTTCTTC.

The chain links TRBV28 to TRBJ2-7; 8 nucleotides line up with TRBD2. The CDR3 is 13 amino acids. Germline lookup yields CDR1 MDHEN and CDR2 SYDVKM. Germline trimming cut 3 bases from V and 5 bases from J; bases unmatched to any gene: 3. The CDR3 region has the DNA TGTGCCAGCAGTTTCCCAGCGGGAGACGAGCAGTACTTC. Translated, it gives CASSFPAGDEQYF. The full variable domain, its missing parts supplied by reference TRBV28 and TRBJ2-7, is DVKVTQSSRYLVKRTGEKVFLECVQDMDHENMFWYRQDPGLGLRLIYFSYDVKMKEKGDIPEGYSVSREKKERFSLILESASTNQTSMYLCASSFPAGDEQYFGPGTRLTVT.

This clone has only a few counts. The V call is TRBV30, the J call TRBJ1-5; unclear D gene. V was cut by 2 bases and J by 2 bases, with 7 bases left in between. The V gene's germline CDR1 is GTSNPN and CDR2 SVGIG (reference sequence). This CDR3 contains 13 residues. CDR3 residues: CAWSRQGNQPQHF. CDR3 DNA sequence: TGTGCCTGGAGTCGGCAGGGCAATCAGCCCCAGCATTTT.

The rearrangement uses TRBV5-4 and TRBJ2-7; D call uncertain. Deletions cut 0 bases from V and 5 bases from J, with 6 bases between. CDR1 is SGHNT, CDR2 YYREEE, per germline (reference sequence). The CDR3 has 12 amino acids. Written as DNA, the CDR3 is TGTGCCAGCAGCTTGGGACTGAACGAGCAGTACTTC. Its translation: CASSLGLNEQYF.

V usage is TRBV5-1 and J usage is TRBJ2-1, with a weak D call TRBD2 (5 bases). V gave up 0 bases and J gave up 12 bases, with 13 bases separating them. CDR1 and CDR2 (germline): SGHRS, YFSETQ. CDR3 length: 13 amino acids. CDR3 sequence reads: CASSLDVLSGQFF. The CDR3 DNA is TGCGCCAGCAGCTTGGACGTTTTGAGCGGGCAGTTCTTC.

J is TRBJ2-7 and V is TRBV29-1; TRBD1 agrees at 10 bases. The length of the CDR3 is 12 residues. Germline assignment: CDR1 SQVTM and CDR2 ANQGSEA. The J segment lost 7 bases and the V segment lost 5 bases, leaving 5 bases of the junction unmatched. CDR3 protein: CSVRTGGQEQYF. In nucleotides, the CDR3 is TGCAGCGTTCGGACAGGGGGGCAGGAGCAGTACTTC.

This clone has only one observation. V usage is TRBV7-2 and J usage is TRBJ2-3; D remains unclear. The V end was cut by 2 bases, the J end by 3 bases, with 3 bases between. The CDR3 has 12 residues. Germline loops: CDR1 SGHTA, CDR2 FQGNSA. Here the CDR3 reads CASSLWTDTQYF. The CDR3 DNA reads TGTGCCAGCAGCTTATGGACAGATACGCAGTATTTT.

This chain uses TRBV14 with TRBJ2-3; D gene ambiguous. CDR3 size: 15 residues. With 6 bases removed from V and 0 bases from J, the gap between germline ends came to 13 bases. Germline lookup yields CDR1 SGHDN and CDR2 FVKESK. This CDR3 is CASSPIRSSTDTQYF. The DNA of the CDR3 is TGTGCCAGCAGTCCGATCCGGTCTAGCACAGATACGCAGTATTTT.

The chain uses TRBV6-5 and TRBJ2-4; 9 nucleotides line up with TRBD1. Per the germline V gene, CDR1 is MNHEY and CDR2 is SVGAGI. The CDR3 is 15 residues long. V shed 3 bases, J shed 6 bases, and the junction held 6 bases outside the gene matches. The CDR3 protein is CASSYGGQGGNIQYF. CDR3 DNA sequence: TGTGCCAGCAGTTATGGGGGACAGGGAGGAAACATTCAGTACTTC.

The V gene is TRBV30, the J gene TRBJ1-1; D gene unclear. The CDR3 totals 12 residues. V lost 5 bases and J lost 1, with 8 bases in between. Germline V gene data show CDR1 as GTSNPN and CDR2 as SVGIG (reference sequence). CDR3: CAWRFGNTEAFF. In DNA, the CDR3 is TGTGCCTGGCGGTTCGGGAACACTGAAGCTTTCTTT.

The chain couples TRBV5-1 to TRBJ2-1; tentatively, D is TRBD1 (6 bases). The CDR3 contains 15 residues. The V and J ends lost 0 bases and 3 bases respectively, with 10 bases between them. Per the germline V gene, CDR1 is SGHRS and CDR2 is YFSETQ. CDR3 DNA: TGCGCCAGCAGCTTGGAGGGGGTGAACTACAATGAGCAGTTCTTC. Amino acids: CASSLEGVNYNEQFF.

The V call is TRBV27, the J call TRBJ1-1; 7 bases align to TRBD1. The CDR3 extends over 14 amino acids. Germline loops: CDR1 MNHEY, CDR2 SMNVEV (reference sequence). V dropped 5 bases and J dropped 8; count of bases not matched to a gene: 11. CDR3 sequence reads: CASSPLGTATEAFF. The CDR3 DNA follows: TGTGCCAGCAGTCCTCTCGGGACAGCAACAGAAGCTTTCTTT.

The chain is built from TRBV28 and TRBJ2-7; a weak D match, TRBD2 (6 bases). Trimming left V 4 bases short and J 0 bases short, with 13 bases between. This CDR3 has 15 amino acids. In germline, CDR1 is MDHEN, CDR2 SYDVKM. DNA of the CDR3: TGTGCCAGCAGTTCTTTCGCGGGGAACTCCTACGAGCAGTACTTC. It codes for CASSSFAGNSYEQYF.

V and J are TRBV29-1 and TRBJ2-6; 7 bases match TRBD1. Trimming took 7 bases from V and 3 from J; bases not matched to a gene: 9. Germline lookup yields CDR1 SQVTM and CDR2 ANQGSEA. The CDR3 is made up of 15 amino acids. As DNA, the CDR3 is TGCAGCGCCAGAGGGGGCGCGGGTGGGGCCAACGTCCTGACTTTC. It encodes CSARGGAGGANVLTF.

The gene calls are TRBV28 and TRBJ1-3, with TRBD1 identical over 8 bases. This CDR3 is 16 amino acids long. The V gene end was trimmed by 3 bases and the J gene end by 3 bases; junction bases not matched to a gene: 7. The V gene's germline CDR1 is MDHEN and CDR2 SYDVKM. The CDR3 protein is CASSFPGGAGGNTIYF. CDR3 sequence (DNA): TGTGCCAGCAGTTTCCCAGGGGGCGCCGGTGGAAACACCATATATTTT.

V gene TRBV5-1 combines with J gene TRBJ2-1; TRBD1 might be the D (7 bases). Germline V gives CDR1 SGHRS, CDR2 YFSETQ. The V end was cut by 4 bases, the J end by 5 bases, with 16 bases between. CDR3 length: 15 residues. The CDR3 sequence is CASSPGGRVDNEQFF. DNA of the CDR3: TGCGCCAGCAGCCCAGGGGGGCGAGTGGACAATGAGCAGTTCTTC.

The genes are TRBV19 and TRBJ1-4; tentative D call: TRBD1 (6 bases). CDR1 LNHDA and CDR2 SQIVND come from the germline V gene (reference sequence). The V gene lost 5 bases and the J gene lost 12 bases, with 13 bases spanning the gap. This CDR3 contains 12 residues. The CDR3 sequence is CASSRRQEELFF. The CDR3 DNA reads as TGTGCCAGTAGTCGTAGACAGGAGGAACTGTTTTTT.

The J gene is TRBJ2-2, the V gene TRBV7-6, with a tentative D call TRBD2 (6 bases). Germline V gene data show CDR1 as SGHVS and CDR2 as FNYEAQ. The CDR3 is 16 residues long. The V end lost 2 bases, the J end lost 5 bases, and 15 bases lay between the germline ends. The CDR3 nucleotides read TGTGCCAGCAGCTTATGGACGGGAGTTGAAACCGGGGAGCTGTTTTTT. As protein: CASSLWTGVETGELFF.

This clone was counted a single time. This chain uses TRBV19 with TRBJ2-6, with D possibly being TRBD1 (5 bases). V was cut by 4 bases and J by 3 bases, with 7 bases left in between. The CDR3 totals 14 residues. Germline CDR1 is LNHDA and CDR2 is SQIVND (reference sequence). Written as DNA, the CDR3 is TGTGCCAGTAGTAGACAGTATGGGGCCAACGTCCTGACTTTC. This codes for CASSRQYGANVLTF.

The chain uses TRBV5-1 and TRBJ2-7; 8 bases line up with TRBD1. The J segment lost 6 bases and the V segment lost 6 bases, leaving 11 bases of the junction unmatched. Germline lookup yields CDR1 SGHRS and CDR2 YFSETQ. The CDR3 runs 14 residues. CDR3 loop: CASNSVGQGGEQYF. The CDR3 DNA is TGCGCCAGCAACTCCGTAGGACAGGGAGGCGAGCAGTACTTC.

Worth noting for this clone: The same CDR3 is also encoded by other DNA sequences in this sample. The chain couples TRBV29-1 to TRBJ1-2; D may be TRBD1 (5 bases). The CDR3 has 11 amino acids. The germline V and J ends were trimmed by 1 base and 8 bases, with 8 bases remaining between them. Germline V gene lookup returns CDR1 SQVTM and CDR2 ANQGSEA. CDR3: CSVEGGGGYTF. DNA of the CDR3: TGCAGCGTTGAAGGGGGCGGGGGCTACACCTTC.

The gene calls are TRBV6-1 and TRBJ2-7, with D hard to call. Trimming cost V 2 bases and J 6 bases, with 5 bases left between them. The germline V gene has CDR1 MNHNS and CDR2 SASEGT. The CDR3 sequence is 11 residues long. In DNA form, the CDR3 reads TGTGCCAGCAGTGAAAGGGCCGAGCAGTACTTC. Its protein product is CASSERAEQYF.

The V gene is TRBV29-1, the J gene TRBJ2-7, with a weak D call TRBD1 (6 bases). This CDR3 has 12 amino acids. Germline-derived CDR1 and CDR2 are SQVTM and ANQGSEA. The V and J ends lost 4 bases and 2 bases respectively, with 9 bases between them. The CDR3 DNA follows: TGCAGCGTTGGCAGGGGAGCCTACGAGCAGTACTTC. Encoded protein: CSVGRGAYEQYF.

The chain combines TRBV5-8 with TRBJ2-7; D possibly matches TRBD1 or TRBD2 (5 bases each). The germline V gene has CDR1 SGHTS and CDR2 YDEGEE. The CDR3 runs 15 residues. V gave up 5 bases and J gave up 2 bases, with 17 bases separating them. CDR3 sequence reads: CASRPNGREPYEQYF. The CDR3 nucleotides read TGTGCCAGCAGACCAAACGGCAGGGAGCCCTACGAGCAGTACTTC.